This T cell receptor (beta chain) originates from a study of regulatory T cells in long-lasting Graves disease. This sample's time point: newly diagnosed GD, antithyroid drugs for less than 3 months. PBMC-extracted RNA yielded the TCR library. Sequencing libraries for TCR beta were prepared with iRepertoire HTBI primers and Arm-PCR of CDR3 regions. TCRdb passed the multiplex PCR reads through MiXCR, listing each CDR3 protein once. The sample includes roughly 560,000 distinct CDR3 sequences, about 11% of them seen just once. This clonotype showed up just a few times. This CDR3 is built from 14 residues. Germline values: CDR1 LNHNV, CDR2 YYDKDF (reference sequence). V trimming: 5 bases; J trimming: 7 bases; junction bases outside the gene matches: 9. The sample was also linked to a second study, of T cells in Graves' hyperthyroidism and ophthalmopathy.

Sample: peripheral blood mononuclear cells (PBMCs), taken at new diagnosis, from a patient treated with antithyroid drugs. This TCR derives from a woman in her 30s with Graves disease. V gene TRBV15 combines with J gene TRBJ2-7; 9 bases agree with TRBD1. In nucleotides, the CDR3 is TGTGCCACCAGCTCCCGGGACAGGGCGGCTGAGCAGTACTTC. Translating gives CATSSRDRAAEQYF.